This T cell receptor (beta chain) was documented in a study of blood T cell repertoires in COVID-19. Study as a whole: COVID-19 samples, acute and convalescent, were from the United States, Italy and Spain. The cDNA or gDNA used as material had been derived from T cells, B-cell-depleted T cells, or PBMCs.

Germline V gene lookup returns CDR1 MRHNA and CDR2 SNTAGT. The J segment lost 6 bases and the V segment lost 4 bases, leaving 8 bases of the junction unmatched. CDR3 length: 14 amino acids. Clones were read by immunoSEQ multiplex PCR, and TCRdb kept only the in-frame ones, dropping some. This sample has around 170,000 clones, with approximately 89% found just once. The rearrangement uses TRBV6-4 and TRBJ2-7; TRBD1 agrees at 8 bases. Sequencing input: peripheral blood. This TCR was recovered from a woman aged 25-40 years with acute or convalescent COVID-19. CDR3: CASSADRATGEQYF. In DNA, the CDR3 is TGTGCCAGCAGTGCGGACAGGGCGACGGGCGAGCAGTACTTC.